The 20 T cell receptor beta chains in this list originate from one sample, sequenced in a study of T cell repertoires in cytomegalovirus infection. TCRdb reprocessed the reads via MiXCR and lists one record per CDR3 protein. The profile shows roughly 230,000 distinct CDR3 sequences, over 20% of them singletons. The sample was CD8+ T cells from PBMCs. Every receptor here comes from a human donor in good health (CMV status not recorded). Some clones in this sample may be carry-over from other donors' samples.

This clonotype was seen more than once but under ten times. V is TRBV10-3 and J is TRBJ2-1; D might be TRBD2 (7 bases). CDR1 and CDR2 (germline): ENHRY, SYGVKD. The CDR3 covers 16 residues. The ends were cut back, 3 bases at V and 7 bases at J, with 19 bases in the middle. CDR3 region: CAISETLGGRDNEQFF. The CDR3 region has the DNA TGTGCCATCAGTGAAACGTTGGGGGGGCGGGATAATGAGCAGTTCTTC.

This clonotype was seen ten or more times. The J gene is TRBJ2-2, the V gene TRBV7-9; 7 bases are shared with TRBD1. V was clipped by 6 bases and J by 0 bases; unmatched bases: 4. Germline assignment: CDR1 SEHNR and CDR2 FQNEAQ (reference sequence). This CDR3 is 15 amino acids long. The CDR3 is CASRPTGANTGELFF. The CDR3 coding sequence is TGTGCCAGCAGGCCTACAGGGGCGAACACCGGGGAGCTGTTTTTT.

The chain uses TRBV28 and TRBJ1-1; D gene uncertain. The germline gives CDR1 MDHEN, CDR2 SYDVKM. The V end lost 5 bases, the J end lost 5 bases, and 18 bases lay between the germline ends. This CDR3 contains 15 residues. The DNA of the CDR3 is TGTGCCAGCAGTCTCACAACTGGGCTAGGAACTGAAGCTTTCTTT. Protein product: CASSLTTGLGTEAFF.

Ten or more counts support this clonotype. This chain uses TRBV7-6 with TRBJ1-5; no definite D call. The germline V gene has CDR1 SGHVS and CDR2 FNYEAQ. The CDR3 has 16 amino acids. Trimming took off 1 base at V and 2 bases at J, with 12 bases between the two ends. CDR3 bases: TGTGCCAGCAGCTTAGGGGCCTCGTTGGGCAATCAGCCCCAGCATTTT. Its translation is CASSLGASLGNQPQHF.

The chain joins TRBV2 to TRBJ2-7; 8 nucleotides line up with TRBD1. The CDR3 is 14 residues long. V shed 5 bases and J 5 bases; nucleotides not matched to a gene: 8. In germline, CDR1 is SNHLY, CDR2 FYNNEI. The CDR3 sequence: CASSRGQGVDEQYF. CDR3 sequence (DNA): TGTGCCAGCAGTAGAGGACAGGGCGTGGACGAGCAGTACTTC.

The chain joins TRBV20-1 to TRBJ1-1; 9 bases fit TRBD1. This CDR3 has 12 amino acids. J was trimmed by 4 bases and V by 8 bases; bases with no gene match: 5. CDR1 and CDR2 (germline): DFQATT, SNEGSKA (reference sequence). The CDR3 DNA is TGCAGTACCAAGACAGGGGGCACTGAAGCTTTCTTT. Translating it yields CSTKTGGTEAFF.

The CDR3 reads CASSGPQGVRYTGELFF. The DNA of the CDR3 is TGTGCCAGCAGCGGACCTCAGGGGGTGCGCTACACCGGGGAGCTGTTTTTT. This chain joins TRBV25-1 and TRBJ2-2, with 7 bases lining up with TRBD1. Germline loops: CDR1 MGHDK, CDR2 SYGVNS. V trimming: 6 bases; J trimming: 3 bases; junction bases outside the gene matches: 13. The CDR3 extends over 17 amino acids.

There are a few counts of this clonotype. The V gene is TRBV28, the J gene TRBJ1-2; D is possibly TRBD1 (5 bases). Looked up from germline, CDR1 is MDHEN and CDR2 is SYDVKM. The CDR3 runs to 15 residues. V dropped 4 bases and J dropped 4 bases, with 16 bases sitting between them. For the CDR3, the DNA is TGTGCCAGCAGTTCCCGGGCTTGGCAGGGCTATGGCTACACCTTC. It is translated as CASSSRAWQGYGYTF.

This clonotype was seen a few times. In nucleotides, the CDR3 is TGTGCCAGCAGTTTATTCGACAGAGGAGAGACCCAGTACTTC. This codes for CASSLFDRGETQYF. V is TRBV27 and J is TRBJ2-5, with a possible D match to TRBD1 (5 bases). Germline V gene data show CDR1 as MNHEY and CDR2 as SMNVEV (reference sequence). Between the trimmed V and J ends, which lost 1 base and 4 bases, there was a span of 10 bases. There are 14 residues in the CDR3.

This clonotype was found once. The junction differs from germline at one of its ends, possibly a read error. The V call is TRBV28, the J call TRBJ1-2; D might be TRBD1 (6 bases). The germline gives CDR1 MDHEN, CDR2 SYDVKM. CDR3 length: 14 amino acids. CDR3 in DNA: TGTGCCAGCAGTTTCCGGGGGCTCGGCTATGGCAACACCTTC. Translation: CASSFRGLGYGNTF.

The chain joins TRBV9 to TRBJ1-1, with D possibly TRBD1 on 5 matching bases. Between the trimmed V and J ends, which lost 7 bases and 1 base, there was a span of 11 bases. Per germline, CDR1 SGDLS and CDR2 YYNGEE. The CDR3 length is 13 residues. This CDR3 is CASFGAANTEAFF. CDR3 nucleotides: TGTGCCAGCTTCGGGGCAGCGAACACTGAAGCTTTCTTT.

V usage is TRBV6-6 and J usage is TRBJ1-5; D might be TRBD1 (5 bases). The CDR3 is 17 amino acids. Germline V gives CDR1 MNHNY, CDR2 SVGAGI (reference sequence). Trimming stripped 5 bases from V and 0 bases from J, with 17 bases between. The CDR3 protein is CASSGADRRYSNQPQHF. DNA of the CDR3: TGTGCCAGCAGTGGGGCAGATCGGAGATATAGCAATCAGCCCCAGCATTTT.

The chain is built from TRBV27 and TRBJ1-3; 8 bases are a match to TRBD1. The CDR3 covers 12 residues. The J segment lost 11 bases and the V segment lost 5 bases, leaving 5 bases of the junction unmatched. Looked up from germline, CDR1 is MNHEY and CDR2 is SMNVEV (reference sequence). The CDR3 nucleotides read TGTGCCAGCAGTCCCGGACAGGGCGCCATATATTTT. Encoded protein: CASSPGQGAIYF.

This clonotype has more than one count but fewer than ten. CDR3 residues: CASSLGTGSGYEQYF. As DNA, the CDR3 is TGTGCCAGCAGCTTGGGCACCGGGAGTGGCTACGAGCAGTACTTC. V and J are TRBV5-4 and TRBJ2-7; maybe TRBD2 (6 bases). There are 15 residues in the CDR3. CDR1 SGHNT and CDR2 YYREEE come from the germline V gene (reference sequence). Trimming pared 0 bases from V and 3 bases from J, leaving 13 bases between.

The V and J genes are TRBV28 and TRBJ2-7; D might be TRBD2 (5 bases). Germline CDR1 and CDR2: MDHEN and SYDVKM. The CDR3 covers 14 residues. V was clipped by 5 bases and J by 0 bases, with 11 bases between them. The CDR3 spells CASSPRAISYEQYF. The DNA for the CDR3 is TGTGCCAGCAGTCCGCGGGCGATCTCCTACGAGCAGTACTTC.

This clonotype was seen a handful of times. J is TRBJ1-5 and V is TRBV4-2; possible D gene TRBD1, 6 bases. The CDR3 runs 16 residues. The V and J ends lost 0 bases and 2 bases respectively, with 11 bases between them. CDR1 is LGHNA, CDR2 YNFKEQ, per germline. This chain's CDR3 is CASSQEAGARNQPQHF. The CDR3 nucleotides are TGTGCCAGCAGCCAAGAAGCAGGGGCCCGCAATCAGCCCCAGCATTTT.

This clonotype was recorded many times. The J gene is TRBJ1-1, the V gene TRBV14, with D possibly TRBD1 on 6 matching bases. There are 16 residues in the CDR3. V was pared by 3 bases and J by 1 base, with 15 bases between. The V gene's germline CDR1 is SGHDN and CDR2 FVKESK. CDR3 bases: TGTGCCAGCAGCCATTCGTTAAGGACAGCGAACACTGAAGCTTTCTTT. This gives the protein CASSHSLRTANTEAFF.

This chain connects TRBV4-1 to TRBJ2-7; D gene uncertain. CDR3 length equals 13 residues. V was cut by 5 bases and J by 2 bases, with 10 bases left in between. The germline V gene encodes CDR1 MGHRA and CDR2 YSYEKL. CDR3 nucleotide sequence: TGCGCCAGCAGCTTCGACAATACCTACGAGCAGTACTTC. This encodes CASSFDNTYEQYF.

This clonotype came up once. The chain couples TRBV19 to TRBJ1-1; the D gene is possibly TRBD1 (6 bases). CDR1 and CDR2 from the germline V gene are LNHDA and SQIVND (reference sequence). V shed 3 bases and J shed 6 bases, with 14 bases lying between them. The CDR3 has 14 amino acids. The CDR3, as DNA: TGTGCCAGTAGTATCGGGGCAGGGGCCCCTGAAGCTTTCTTT. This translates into CASSIGAGAPEAFF.

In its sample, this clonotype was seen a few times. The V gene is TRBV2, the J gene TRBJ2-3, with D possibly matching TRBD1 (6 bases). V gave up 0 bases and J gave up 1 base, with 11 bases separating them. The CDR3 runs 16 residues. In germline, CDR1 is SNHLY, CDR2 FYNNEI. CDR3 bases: TGTGCCAGCAGTGAAGCCTTAGGGGGTGGCACAGATACGCAGTATTTT. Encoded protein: CASSEALGGGTDTQYF.